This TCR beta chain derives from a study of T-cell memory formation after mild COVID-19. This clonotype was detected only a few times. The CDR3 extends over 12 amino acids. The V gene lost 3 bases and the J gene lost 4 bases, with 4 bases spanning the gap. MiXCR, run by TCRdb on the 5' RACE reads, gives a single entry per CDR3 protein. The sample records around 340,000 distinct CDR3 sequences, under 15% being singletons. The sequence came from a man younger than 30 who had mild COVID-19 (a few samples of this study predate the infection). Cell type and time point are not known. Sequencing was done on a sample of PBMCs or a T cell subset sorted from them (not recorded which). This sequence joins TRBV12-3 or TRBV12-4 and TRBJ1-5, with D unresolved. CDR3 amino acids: CASSFRNQPQHF. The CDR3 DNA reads TGTGCCAGCAGTTTCAGGAATCAGCCCCAGCATTTT.